The entry below gives a single TCR beta chain sequence along with its context. Its antigen is not identified. This entry is derived from a study of graft-versus-host responses after intestinal transplantation. Looking at the study overall: Transplants given to recipients were multivisceral, liver-intestinal, or isolated intestinal. Each patient got anti-thymocyte globulin induction, then tacrolimus and steroids for approximately three years.

Points from the study as a whole: The authors found GvH clones in recipient marrow, some appearing first in ileum or blood.

Profiled with immunoSEQ multiplex PCR; TCRdb holds only in-frame clones, not every one. The profile shows roughly 92,000 clones, around 90% of them singletons. V lost 11 bases, J lost 4 bases, and 8 bases stayed unmatched. The germline CDR1 and CDR2 sequences are SNHLY and FYNNEI. The CDR3 sequence is 13 residues long. The TCR was taken from a human donor who received an intestinal transplant. The genes are TRBV2 and TRBJ1-1; TRBD1 agrees at 9 bases. This material consisted of unstimulated CD4+ T cells sorted from spleen or lymph node cells, taken before intestinal transplant. The CDR3 sequence is CAGTGTGSTEAFF. CDR3 coding DNA: TGTGCCGGTACCGGGACAGGGTCCACTGAAGCTTTCTTT.